Listed here are 16 T cell receptor beta chains from one sample, sequenced in a study of blood T cell repertoires in COVID-19. Measured with immunoSEQ multiplex PCR; TCRdb has only the in-frame clones, and not every one. This sample has roughly 190,000 clones, with about 85% found just once. The sample was peripheral blood. These receptors all come from a young man with acute or convalescent COVID-19.

V and J are TRBV5-1 and TRBJ1-4; D ambiguous. Trimming left V 0 bases short and J 2 bases short, with 20 bases between. CDR3 length equals 19 residues. CDR1 SGHRS and CDR2 YFSETQ come from the germline V gene. CDR3 loop: CASSLDPRQRSMTNEKLFF. CDR3 DNA: TGCGCCAGCAGCTTGGACCCGAGGCAAAGAAGCATGACTAATGAAAAACTGTTTTTT.

The V call is TRBV5-4, the J call TRBJ1-2; 7 bases fit TRBD1. Germline V gene data show CDR1 as SGHNT and CDR2 as YYREEE (reference sequence). The V gene end was trimmed by 0 bases and the J gene end by 10 bases; junction bases not matched to a gene: 12. The CDR3 loop spans 15 amino acids. The CDR3 nucleotides are TGTGCCAGCAGCTTGGGGGGGACAGCCCTGAGTCTCTACACCTTC. It translates to CASSLGGTALSLYTF. Based on the CDR3 plus reference TRBV5-4 and TRBJ1-2, the full variable domain is ETGVTQSPTHLIKTRGQQVTLRCSSQSGHNTVSWYQQALGQGPQFIFQYYREEENGRGNFPPRFSGLQFPNYSSELNVNALELDDSALYLCASSLGGTALSLYTFGSGTRLTVV.

The table lists this clone with a count of one. V is TRBV3-1 (or the pseudogene TRBV3-2) and J is TRBJ2-2; D perhaps matches TRBD2 (5 bases). Germline-derived CDR1 and CDR2 are LGHDT and YNNKEL (reference sequence). The V end lost 5 bases, the J end lost 5 bases, and 15 bases lay between the germline ends. CDR3 length equals 15 residues. CDR3 in DNA: TGTGCCAGCAGCGGCTTAACTAGGAGTACCGGGGAGCTGTTTTTT. Its translation is CASSGLTRSTGELFF.

In DNA form, the CDR3 reads TGTGCCACCTCCCCTGGAGGTCGGTACCAAGAGACCCAGTACTTC. This translates into CATSPGGRYQETQYF. The chain joins TRBV19 to TRBJ2-5; a possible D gene is TRBD2 (5 bases). Trimming removed 10 bases from V and 0 bases from J, with 18 bases in between. The CDR3 is made up of 15 amino acids. Germline V gene lookup returns CDR1 LNHDA and CDR2 SQIVND (reference sequence).

The rearrangement uses TRBV6-5 and TRBJ1-2; TRBD1 might be the D (5 bases). This CDR3 has 14 residues. Trimming removed 5 bases from V and 0 bases from J, with 10 bases in between. Germline V lookup: CDR1 MNHEY, CDR2 SVGAGI. The CDR3 here is CASSLDSTNYGYTF. The DNA of the CDR3 is TGTGCCAGCAGTCTCGACAGTACTAACTATGGCTACACCTTC.

This clone was counted a few times. Its ends do not fully match the called genes, so a read error is possible. V and J are TRBV5-6 and TRBJ2-2; TRBD2 matches at 10 bases. Germline loops: CDR1 SGHDT, CDR2 YYEEEE. CDR3 size: 18 residues. The CDR3 nucleotides read TGTGCCAGCAGCTTTCGAACAGCGGGAGGGCCGAAGACCGGGGAGCTGTTTTTT. Translation: CASSFRTAGGPKTGELFF.

This chain joins TRBV15 and TRBJ1-3; TRBD1 is a possible D gene (6 bases). This CDR3 is 15 amino acids long. V gave up 0 bases and J gave up 4 bases, with 10 bases separating them. From germline, CDR1 is LNHNV and CDR2 YYDKDF (reference sequence). CDR3 amino acids: CATSRDQGFGNTIYF. CDR3 nucleotide sequence: TGTGCCACCAGCAGAGATCAGGGGTTCGGAAACACCATATATTTT.

The chain is built from TRBV19 and TRBJ2-1, with 9 bases aligning to TRBD1. CDR3 length: 14 amino acids. CDR1 and CDR2 from the germline V gene are LNHDA and SQIVND (reference sequence). V was pared by 6 bases and J by 7 bases, with 7 bases of the junction left unmatched. CDR3: CASRGQGSGNEQFF. In DNA form, the CDR3 reads TGTGCCAGTAGGGGACAGGGATCCGGAAATGAGCAGTTCTTC.

The V call is TRBV6-6, the J call TRBJ1-1, with D possibly matching TRBD1 (6 bases). This CDR3 has 15 amino acids. Germline-derived CDR1 and CDR2 are MNHNY and SVGAGI (reference sequence). V lost 6 bases to trimming and J lost 0 bases, with 14 bases between them. The CDR3: CASSGHGQLNTEAFF. CDR3 DNA: TGTGCCAGCAGCGGGCATGGACAGCTGAACACTGAAGCTTTCTTT.

The rearrangement links TRBV6-5 to TRBJ2-7; a possible D gene is TRBD2 (6 bases). CDR3 size: 15 residues. V was shortened by 2 bases and J by 0 bases, with 11 bases between the two germline ends. Germline CDR1 MNHEY, CDR2 SVGAGI. The CDR3 DNA reads TGTGCCAGCAGTTACATTAGCGGTAGCTCCTACGAGCAGTACTTC. Translation gives CASSYISGSSYEQYF.

The V and J genes are TRBV5-4 and TRBJ2-1, with D maybe TRBD1 (6 bases). This CDR3 contains 14 residues. Germline V gives CDR1 SGHNT, CDR2 YYREEE (reference sequence). Trimming removed 4 bases from V and 8 bases from J, with 16 bases in between. The CDR3 sequence is CASSLRAGDYEQFF. CDR3 coding DNA: TGTGCCAGCAGCCTTAGGGCAGGGGATTATGAGCAGTTCTTC.

V usage is TRBV4-1 and J usage is TRBJ2-2; a possible D gene is TRBD2 (5 bases). Deletions cut 4 bases from V and 4 bases from J, with 16 bases between. Germline CDR1 MGHRA, CDR2 YSYEKL. The CDR3 has 16 residues. CDR3 bases: TGCGCCAGCAGCCCCTGGGATCTGACTACCACCGGGGAGCTGTTTTTT. This encodes CASSPWDLTTTGELFF.

The genes are TRBV18 and TRBJ2-7; 7 bases are a match to TRBD2. This CDR3 region has 14 residues. J was trimmed by 4 bases and V by 10 bases; bases with no gene match: 13. Germline loops: CDR1 KGHSH, CDR2 LQKENI. The CDR3 region is CATAPGGSRYEQYF. The CDR3 DNA follows: TGTGCCACGGCCCCGGGCGGGAGTAGGTACGAGCAGTACTTC.

This chain uses TRBV5-6 with TRBJ1-1; D remains unclear. In germline, CDR1 is SGHDT, CDR2 YYEEEE. This CDR3 region has 13 residues. Trimming cost V 1 base and J 0 bases, with 4 bases left between them. The CDR3 here is CASSLIMNTEAFF. CDR3 DNA sequence: TGTGCCAGCAGCTTGATAATGAACACTGAAGCTTTCTTT.

V usage is TRBV6-5 and J usage is TRBJ1-3; the match to TRBD1 covers 7 bases. Per germline, CDR1 MNHEY and CDR2 SVGAGI. This CDR3 has 16 residues. Trimming removed 0 bases from V and 3 bases from J; junction bases left unmatched: 5. The CDR3 DNA sequence: TGTGCCAGCAGTTACTCGGGACAGTTCTATGGAAACACCATATATTTT. Its translation is CASSYSGQFYGNTIYF.

In nucleotides, the CDR3 is TGTGCCAGCAGTTTTTTAGCGGGGTTTGACGAGCAGTACTTC. Amino acids: CASSFLAGFDEQYF. V and J are TRBV27 and TRBJ2-7, with 8 bases aligning to TRBD2. Per germline, CDR1 MNHEY and CDR2 SMNVEV (reference sequence). J was trimmed by 5 bases and V by 3 bases; bases with no gene match: 6. CDR3 length: 14 amino acids.